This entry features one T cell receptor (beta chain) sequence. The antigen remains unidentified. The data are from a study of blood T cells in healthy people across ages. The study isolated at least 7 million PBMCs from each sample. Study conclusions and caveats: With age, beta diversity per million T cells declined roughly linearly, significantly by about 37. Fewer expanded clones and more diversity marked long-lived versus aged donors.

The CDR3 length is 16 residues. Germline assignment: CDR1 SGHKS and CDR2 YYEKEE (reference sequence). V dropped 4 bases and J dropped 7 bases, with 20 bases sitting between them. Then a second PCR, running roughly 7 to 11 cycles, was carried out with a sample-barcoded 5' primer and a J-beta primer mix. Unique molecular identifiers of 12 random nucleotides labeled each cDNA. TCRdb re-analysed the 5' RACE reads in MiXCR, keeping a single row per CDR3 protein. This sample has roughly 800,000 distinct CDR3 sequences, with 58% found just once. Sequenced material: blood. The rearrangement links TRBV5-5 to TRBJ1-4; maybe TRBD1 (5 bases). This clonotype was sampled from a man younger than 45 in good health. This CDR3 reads CASSGGLNMAGEKLFF. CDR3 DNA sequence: TGTGCCAGCAGCGGGGGGTTAAACATGGCAGGTGAAAAACTGTTTTTT.